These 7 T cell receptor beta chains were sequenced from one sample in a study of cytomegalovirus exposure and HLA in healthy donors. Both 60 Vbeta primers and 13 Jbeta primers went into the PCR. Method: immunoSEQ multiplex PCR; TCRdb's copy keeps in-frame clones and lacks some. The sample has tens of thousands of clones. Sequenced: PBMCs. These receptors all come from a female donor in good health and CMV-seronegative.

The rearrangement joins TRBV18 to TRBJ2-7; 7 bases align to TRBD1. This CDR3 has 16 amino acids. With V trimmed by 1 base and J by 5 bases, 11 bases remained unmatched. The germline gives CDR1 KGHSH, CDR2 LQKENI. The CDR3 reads CASSPLPQQGINEQYF. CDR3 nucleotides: TGTGCCAGCTCACCACTTCCCCAACAGGGGATTAACGAGCAGTACTTC.

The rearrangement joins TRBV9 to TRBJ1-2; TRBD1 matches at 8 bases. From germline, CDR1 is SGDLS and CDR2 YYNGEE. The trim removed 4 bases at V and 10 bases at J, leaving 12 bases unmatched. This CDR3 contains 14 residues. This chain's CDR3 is CASSNPGGLRPYTF. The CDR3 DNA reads TGTGCCAGCAGCAACCCAGGGGGCCTCCGACCCTACACCTTC.

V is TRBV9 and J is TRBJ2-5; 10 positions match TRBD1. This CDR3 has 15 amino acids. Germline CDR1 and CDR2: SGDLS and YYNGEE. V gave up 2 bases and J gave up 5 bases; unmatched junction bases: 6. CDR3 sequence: CASSVMGTGEETQYF. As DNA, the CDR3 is TGTGCCAGCAGCGTGATGGGGACAGGGGAGGAGACCCAGTACTTC.

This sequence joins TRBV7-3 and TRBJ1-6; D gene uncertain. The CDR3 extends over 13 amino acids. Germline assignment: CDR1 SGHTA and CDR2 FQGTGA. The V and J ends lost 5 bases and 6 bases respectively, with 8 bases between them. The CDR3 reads CASSPNSNSPLHF. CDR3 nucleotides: TGTGCCAGCAGCCCAAATAGTAATTCACCCCTCCACTTT.

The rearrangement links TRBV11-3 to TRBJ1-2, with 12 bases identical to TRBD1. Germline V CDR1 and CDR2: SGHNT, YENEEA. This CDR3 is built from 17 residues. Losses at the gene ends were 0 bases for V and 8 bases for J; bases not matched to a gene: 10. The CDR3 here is CASSLDRGTGGAWGYTF. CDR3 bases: TGTGCCAGCAGCTTAGATCGAGGGACAGGGGGCGCGTGGGGCTACACCTTC.

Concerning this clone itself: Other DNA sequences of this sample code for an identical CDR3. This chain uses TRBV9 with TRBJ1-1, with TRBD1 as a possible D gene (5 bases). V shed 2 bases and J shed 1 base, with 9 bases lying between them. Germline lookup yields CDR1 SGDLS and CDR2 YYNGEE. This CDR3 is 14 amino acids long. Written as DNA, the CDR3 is TGTGCCAGCAGCGTCGGGGGTGCGAACACTGAAGCTTTCTTT. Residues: CASSVGGANTEAFF.

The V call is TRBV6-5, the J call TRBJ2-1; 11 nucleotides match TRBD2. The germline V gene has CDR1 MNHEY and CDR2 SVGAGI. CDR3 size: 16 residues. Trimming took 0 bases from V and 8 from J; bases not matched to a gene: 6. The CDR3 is CASSYSSGGADDEQFF. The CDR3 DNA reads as TGTGCCAGCAGTTACTCTAGCGGGGGGGCTGATGATGAGCAGTTCTTC.